These 5 T cell receptor beta chains came from one sample sequenced in a study of OX40 agonist ivuxolimab in advanced cancers. Sequencing used immunoSEQ multiplex PCR; TCRdb keeps in-frame clones, though not all of them. The table shows more than 25,000 clones, with 82% occurring only once. The sample here was CD4+ or CD8+ T cells sorted from blood, taken in a trial of the OX40 agonist ivuxolimab. Every receptor here comes from an adult with an advanced solid tumor such as melanoma, head and neck, liver or kidney cancer.

The rearrangement uses TRBV7-3 and TRBJ2-7; TRBD2 aligns across 12 bases. CDR1 and CDR2 (germline): SGHTA, FQGTGA. This CDR3 contains 17 residues. J was trimmed by 2 bases and V by 6 bases; bases with no gene match: 11. The CDR3 nucleotides read TGTGCCAGCAGGCCCCCGAGACTAGCGGGAGTTCCCTACGAGCAGTACTTC. It encodes CASRPPRLAGVPYEQYF.

This chain links TRBV4-3 with TRBJ1-1; D unresolved. V lost 1 base, J lost 1 base, and 7 bases lay in between. The CDR3 consists of 14 residues. Germline CDR1 reads LGHNA; CDR2 reads YSLEER. The CDR3: CASSQGDGNTEAFF. The DNA of the CDR3 is TGCGCCAGCAGCCAAGGTGATGGGAACACTGAAGCTTTCTTT.

This rearrangement joins TRBV27 to TRBJ2-3; D not certain. The CDR3 totals 15 residues. Germline CDR1 and CDR2: MNHEY and SMNVEV (reference sequence). V was clipped by 6 bases and J by 4 bases, with 17 bases between them. This CDR3 reads CASSSYGDGPDTQYF. DNA for the CDR3: TGTGCCAGCAGCTCTTATGGGGATGGACCAGATACGCAGTATTTT.

CDR3 region: CASSHQETQYF. The CDR3 DNA reads as TGTGCCAGCAGCCACCAAGAGACCCAGTACTTC. The rearrangement uses TRBV7-2 and TRBJ2-5; no clear D gene. The V gene lost 5 bases and the J gene lost 0 bases, with 1 base spanning the gap. There are 11 residues in the CDR3. The germline V gene has CDR1 SGHTA and CDR2 FQGNSA.

The gene calls are TRBV4-3 and TRBJ2-1, with D perhaps matching TRBD2 (6 bases). The CDR3 runs to 18 residues. Germline V gene lookup returns CDR1 LGHNA and CDR2 YSLEER. The ends were cut back, 0 bases at V and 0 bases at J, with 15 bases in the middle. CDR3 protein: CASSQEGGAGTSYNEQFF. Written as DNA, the CDR3 is TGCGCCAGCAGCCAAGAGGGTGGGGCGGGGACCTCCTACAATGAGCAGTTCTTC.